This is a list of T cell receptor beta chains from one sample in a study of T cells in Graves' hyperthyroidism and ophthalmopathy. One entry per CDR3 protein, called by TCRdb with MiXCR from the multiplex PCR reads. The repertoire holds approximately 590,000 distinct CDR3 sequences, with more than 45% as singletons. Specimen: peripheral blood or thyroid tissue (not recorded which). The receptors originated from a woman between 18 and 30 years old with Graves' hyperthyroidism. The CDR3 runs from the conserved cysteine through the conserved F or W. D genes are given only for firm matches. Size tells how often a clone was seen (once, few, many) or the class of an expanded clone, and some rows leave it out.

V gene,J gene,clone size,D gene,CDR3 DNA,CDR3 protein
TRBV2,TRBJ1-5,-,-,TGTGCCAGCAGTGTTGAAGGTTTTGAGCCCCAGCATTTT,CASSVEGFEPQHF
TRBV19,TRBJ2-2,-,TRBD2,TGTGCCATCCGGGGGGAGGTCCCCGGGGAGCTGTTTTTT,CAIRGEVPGELFF
TRBV12-3/TRBV12-4,TRBJ1-4,-,-,TGTGCCAGCAGTTTAAGAGACAGATCAACTAATGAAAAACTGTTTTTT,CASSLRDRSTNEKLFF
TRBV7-3,TRBJ2-6,-,-,TGTGCCAGCAGCTTAAACCCGGGACCGATGAACACTGAAGCTTTC,CASSLNPGPMNTEAF
TRBV9,TRBJ1-2,once,TRBD1,TGTGCCAGCAGCGTAGAGGGACAGGGGTATCTTGGCTACACCTTC,CASSVEGQGYLGYTF
TRBV2,TRBJ1-3,-,-,TGTGCTAGAGAAACAGGGTCTGGAAACACCATATATTTT,CARETGSGNTIYF
TRBV12-3/TRBV12-4,TRBJ1-4,-,-,TGTGCCAGCAGTGGCTTTCATATAGAGGGGACAACTAATGAAAAACTGTTTTTT,CASSGFHIEGTTNEKLFF
TRBV10-3,TRBJ1-3,once,-,TGTGCCATCAGGGACAGTTGGTCTGGAAACACCATATATTTT,CAIRDSWSGNTIYF
TRBV2,TRBJ2-7,few,TRBD2,TGTGCCAGCAGTGAAGAACTAGCGGACCCCTACGAGCAGTACTTC,CASSEELADPYEQYF
TRBV7-9,TRBJ2-3,-,-,TGTGCCAGCAGCTTGCCCCGTAGCACAGATACGCAGTATTTT,CASSLPRSTDTQYF
TRBV7-2,TRBJ2-7,few,-,TGTGCCAGCAGCTTAATCGCTACAGGGATACGCTACGAGCAGTACTTC,CASSLIATGIRYEQYF
TRBV10-3,TRBJ2-5,-,-,TGTGCCATCAGTGAAGGCGGCGGGTCGGTAAGGCGGGAGACCCAGTACTTC,CAISEGGGSVRRETQYF
TRBV15,TRBJ2-6,-,-,TGTGCCACCAGCGGCACGCAGGGCCCTGACTCGACTGGGGCCAACGTCCTGACTTTC,CATSGTQGPDSTGANVLTF
TRBV29-1,TRBJ1-4,many,TRBD1,TGCAGCGTTGGGGGGGCCGGACAGGGAGATGAAAAACTGTTTTTT,CSVGGAGQGDEKLFF
TRBV2,TRBJ2-7,few,-,TGTGCCAGCGGGGGTAACGAGCAGTACTTC,CASGGNEQYF
TRBV10-3,TRBJ2-6,-,TRBD1,TGTGCCATCAGGCCGGGACAGGGGGCCAACGTCCTGACTTTC,CAIRPGQGANVLTF
TRBV15,TRBJ2-2,many,-,TGTGCCACCAGCAGAGTTGTAGGGAACACCGGGGAGCTGTTTTTT,CATSRVVGNTGELFF
TRBV20-1,TRBJ2-7,-,-,TGCAGTGCTAGAGGGCGGAACTTCTACGAGCAGTACTTC,CSARGRNFYEQYF
TRBV7-8,TRBJ1-4,once,-,TGCGCCAGCAGCCATCGTGAGGGGCTCGTTGAAAAACTGTTTTTT,CASSHREGLVEKLFF
TRBV7-9,TRBJ2-2,few,-,TGTGCCAGCAGCTCGGCCAGTTGGGGGGAGCTGTTTTTT,CASSSASWGELFF
TRBV19,TRBJ2-5,-,-,TGTGCCAGTAGTATAGATCCGACTATCCGAGAGACCCAGTACTTC,CASSIDPTIRETQYF
TRBV20-1,TRBJ2-6,-,-,TGCAGTGCTAGGGGGGCAGGGACTAACGTCCTGACTTTC,CSARGAGTNVLTF
TRBV2,TRBJ1-2,-,TRBD1,TGTGCCAGCAGCTTCCACGGGACAGGGGGAGTCAACTATGGCTACACCTTC,CASSFHGTGGVNYGYTF
TRBV7-9,TRBJ2-2,many,-,TGTGCCAGCTTCCGAGACACCGGGGAGCTGTTTTTT,CASFRDTGELFF
TRBV7-3,TRBJ1-5,-,-,TGCGCCAGCAGCCAGACCGGGACACATATCAATAGCAATCAGCCCCAGCATTTT,CASSQTGTHINSNQPQHF
TRBV25-1,TRBJ1-6,once,TRBD1,TGTGCCAGCAGTGCTTCAGGGGGTACGGTCCATAATTCACCCCTCCACTTT,CASSASGGTVHNSPLHF
TRBV10-3,TRBJ2-1,-,TRBD2,TGTGCCATCAGTGGTAGGACTAGCGGGAGGGATGAGCAGTTCTTC,CAISGRTSGRDEQFF
TRBV7-9,TRBJ2-7,-,-,TGTGCCAGCAGCTTAAGTATAGCGGCCCACGAGCAGTACTTC,CASSLSIAAHEQYF
TRBV7-8,TRBJ2-7,many,-,TGTGCCAGCAGCCCACTGGGCGACGAGCAGTACTTC,CASSPLGDEQYF
TRBV7-9,TRBJ1-2,-,-,TGCGCCAGCAGCAACCAAGGGGTAGGAGGCTACACCTTC,CASSNQGVGGYTF
TRBV7-9,TRBJ1-1,-,-,TGTGCCAGCAGCTTATCCTGGCTGAACACTGAAGCTTTCTTT,CASSLSWLNTEAFF
TRBV14,TRBJ2-7,-,TRBD1,TGTGCCAGCAGCCAACTAGACAGGGACTACGAGCAGTACTTC,CASSQLDRDYEQYF
TRBV24-1,TRBJ1-2,many,TRBD1,TGTGCCACCAGTGATTCCAGGGGGCAAGGCTACACCTTC,CATSDSRGQGYTF
TRBV7-8,TRBJ2-7,-,-,TGTGCCAGCAGCCCACGACTGATAGAGCGTTACGAGCAGTACTTC,CASSPRLIERYEQYF
TRBV2,TRBJ2-7,-,-,TGTGCCAGCAACCGGGATTTACCTGTCGAGCAGTACTTC,CASNRDLPVEQYF
TRBV7-2,TRBJ1-3,few,-,TGTGCCAGCAGACTGGTGGGGTCTGGAAACACCATATATTTT,CASRLVGSGNTIYF
TRBV10-3,TRBJ2-2,-,TRBD1,TGTGCCAGCATTGAGGTTGTAGGGGGCGGCGGGGAGCTGTTTTTT,CASIEVVGGGGELFF
TRBV12-3/TRBV12-4,TRBJ1-5,-,-,TGTGCCAGCAGTTTATGGGATCAGCCCCAGCATTTT,CASSLWDQPQHF
TRBV7-8,TRBJ2-3,few,TRBD2,TGTGCCAGCAGCTCGGGACTAGCGGGATCAACTCAACATTTT,CASSSGLAGSTQHF
TRBV24-1,TRBJ2-7,-,TRBD2,TGTGCCACCAGTGATTCCCAGGGGACTAGCGGGAGTGGGTACGAGCAGTACTTC,CATSDSQGTSGSGYEQYF
TRBV10-3,TRBJ2-5,-,TRBD1,TGTGCCATCAGTGAGTCACCGGGACAGGACTTC,CAISESPGQDF
TRBV10-3,TRBJ2-7,-,TRBD1,TGTGCCATCAGTACGGGACAGGCGAGCTCCTACGAGCAGTACTTC,CAISTGQASSYEQYF
TRBV25-1,TRBJ1-3,-,TRBD1,TGTGCCAGCGGGATACAGGGGGCTGGAGACACCATATATTTT,CASGIQGAGDTIYF
TRBV10-3,TRBJ1-2,-,-,TGTGCCATCAGAACGGGGACACAAGACGGCTACACCTTC,CAIRTGTQDGYTF
TRBV15,TRBJ1-4,many,TRBD1,TGTGCCACTCACCGACCGGGACAGGGGCATGAAAAACTGTTTTTT,CATHRPGQGHEKLFF
TRBV29-1,TRBJ1-5,-,-,TGCAGCTTAAGTGGCGGCAATCAGCCCCAGCATTTT,CSLSGGNQPQHF
TRBV25-1,TRBJ1-1,-,-,TGTGCCAGCAGTGCTGCCTCGGGGTCGAACACTGAAGCTTTCTTT,CASSAASGSNTEAFF
TRBV6-4,TRBJ1-1,-,TRBD1,TGTGCCAGCAGTGGCGGACAGGAGAACACTGAAGCTTTCTTT,CASSGGQENTEAFF
TRBV19,TRBJ2-7,many,-,TGTGCCAGTAGTCTTACGCGGTCTGCCTACGAGCAGTACTTC,CASSLTRSAYEQYF
TRBV2,TRBJ2-5,many,TRBD2,TGTGCCAGCAGCCCCGGGAGGGCCGAGACCCAGTACTTC,CASSPGRAETQYF
TRBV10-3,TRBJ1-2,many,TRBD1,TGTGCCATCAGTGAGCCGGACAGGGATCATGGCTACACCTTC,CAISEPDRDHGYTF
TRBV29-1,TRBJ2-6,-,-,TGCAGCGACGGGACCAACGTCCTGACTTTC,CSDGTNVLTF
TRBV7-3,TRBJ2-7,once,-,TGTGCCAGCAGCTTATGGGGCGGAGTCCCCCTTAGCGAGCAGTACTTC,CASSLWGGVPLSEQYF
TRBV7-9,TRBJ1-4,-,-,TGTGCCAGCAGCCAAGAACGAATCGACAGGTCTGGAGAAAAACTGTTTTTT,CASSQERIDRSGEKLFF
TRBV19,TRBJ1-2,once,-,TGTGCCAGTACCCTGCTGACAGCGTACTATGGCTACACCTTC,CASTLLTAYYGYTF
TRBV29-1,TRBJ1-4,-,-,TGCAGCGTTGACGGCCAGGGTGGGGGAAAACTGTTTTTT,CSVDGQGGGKLFF
TRBV29-1,TRBJ1-2,many,-,TGCAGCGCCGCCGGAGGCAGTTGGGACTATGGCTACACCTTC,CSAAGGSWDYGYTF
TRBV4-1,TRBJ2-5,-,TRBD1,TGCGCCGGCAGCCCAACAGGGGGCGGGGAGACCCAGTACTTC,CAGSPTGGGETQYF
TRBV2,TRBJ1-5,-,-,TGTGCCAGCAGTGCGGACCGAGTTTATGGGCCCCAGCATTTT,CASSADRVYGPQHF